The clone carrying this TCR beta chain was observed many times. The antigen remains undetermined. Only in-frame clones appear in the TCRdb table, and some are missing; sequencing was by immunoSEQ multiplex PCR. This table holds 30,000 to 40,000 clones with no singletons; the top ten claim 2% to 3%. This related bone marrow graft donor gave peripheral blood on the day of marrow donation. The data stem from a study of T cells after posttransplantation cyclophosphamide. Findings of the study overall: TRB clonality was highly associated with recipient CMV seropositivity and reactivation. Later blood repertoires were often dominated by clones from the donor CD8+ memory compartment. Skin or GI-infiltrating T cells shared few TRB sequences with blood.

This CDR3 has 13 amino acids. CDR1 and CDR2 (germline): SGHAT, FQNNGV. The V and J ends lost 1 base and 4 bases respectively, with 7 bases between them. Sequencing was performed on PBMCs. This receptor was taken from a man over 45 in good health, CMV-negative, and a related stem cell transplant donor. The V and J genes are TRBV11-2 and TRBJ2-5; the D is unclear. This CDR3 is CASSLVRGETQYF. The DNA of the CDR3 is TGTGCCAGCAGCTTAGTGAGAGGAGAGACCCAGTACTTC.